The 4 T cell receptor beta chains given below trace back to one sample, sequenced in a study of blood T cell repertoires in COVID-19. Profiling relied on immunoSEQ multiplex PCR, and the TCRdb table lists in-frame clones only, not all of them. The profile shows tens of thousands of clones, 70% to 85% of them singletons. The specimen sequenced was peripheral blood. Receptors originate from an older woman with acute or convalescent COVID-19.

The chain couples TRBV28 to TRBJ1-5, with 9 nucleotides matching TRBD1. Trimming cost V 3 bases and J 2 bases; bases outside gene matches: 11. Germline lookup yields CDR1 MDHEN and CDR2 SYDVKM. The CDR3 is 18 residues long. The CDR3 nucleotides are TGTGCCAGCAGTTTCTTGGGACAGGGTGGTAGCGGCAATCAGCCCCAGCATTTT. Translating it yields CASSFLGQGGSGNQPQHF.

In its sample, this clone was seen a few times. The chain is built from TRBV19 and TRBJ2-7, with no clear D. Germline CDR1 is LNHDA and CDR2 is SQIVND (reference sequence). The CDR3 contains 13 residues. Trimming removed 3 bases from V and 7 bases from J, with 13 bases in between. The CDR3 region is CASSMPNLGEQYF. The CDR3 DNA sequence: TGTGCCAGTAGTATGCCCAACCTAGGAGAGCAGTACTTC.

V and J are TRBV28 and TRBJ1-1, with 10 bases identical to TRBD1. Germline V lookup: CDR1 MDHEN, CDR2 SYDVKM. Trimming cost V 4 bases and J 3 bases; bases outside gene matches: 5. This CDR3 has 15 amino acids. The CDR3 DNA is TGTGCCAGCAGTTCACTGACAGGGGGCTACACTGAAGCTTTCTTT. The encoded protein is CASSSLTGGYTEAFF.

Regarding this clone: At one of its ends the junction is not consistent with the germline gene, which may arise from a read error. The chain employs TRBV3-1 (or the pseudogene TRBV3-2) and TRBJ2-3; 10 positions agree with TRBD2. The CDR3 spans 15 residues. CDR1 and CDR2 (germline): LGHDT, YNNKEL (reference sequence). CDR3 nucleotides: TGTGCCAGCAGACAAGCGGGGGGGCGTACAGATACGCAGTATTTT. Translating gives CASRQAGGRTDTQYF.